The clone carrying this TCR beta chain was picked up a small number of times. Documented treatment: preoperative locoregional IRX-2 cytokine immunotherapy. Patients received preoperative, locoregional IRX-2 cytokine immunotherapy in a phase Ib study. The data were taken from a study of preoperative IRX-2 immunotherapy in early breast cancer. Germline V gene data show CDR1 as MNHGY and CDR2 as SAAAGT. CDR3 length equals 13 residues. V shed 3 bases and J shed 1 base, with 6 bases lying between them. Repertoires were generated with immunoSEQ multiplex PCR, while TCRdb's copy carries only in-frame clones and drops some. The profile shows 30,000 to 45,000 clones, roughly 82% of them singletons.

The clonotype comes from a human donor with breast cancer. This chain connects TRBV6-8 to TRBJ1-1; D is unclear. Source: lymph node tissue, taken after IRX-2 immunotherapy. CDR3 sequence: CASSYQSNTEAFF. DNA for the CDR3: TGTGCCAGCAGTTATCAGTCGAACACTGAAGCTTTCTTT.